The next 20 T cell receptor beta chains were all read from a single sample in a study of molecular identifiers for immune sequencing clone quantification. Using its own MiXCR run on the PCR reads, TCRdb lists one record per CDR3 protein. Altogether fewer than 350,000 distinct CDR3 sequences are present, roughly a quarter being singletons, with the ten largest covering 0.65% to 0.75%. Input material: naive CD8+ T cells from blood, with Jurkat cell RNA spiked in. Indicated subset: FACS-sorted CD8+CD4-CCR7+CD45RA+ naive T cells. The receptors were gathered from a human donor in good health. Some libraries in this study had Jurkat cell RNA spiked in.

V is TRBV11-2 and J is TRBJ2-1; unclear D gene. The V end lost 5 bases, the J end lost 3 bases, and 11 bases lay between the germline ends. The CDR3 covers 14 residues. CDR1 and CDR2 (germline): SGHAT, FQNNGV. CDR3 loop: CASSIQTRYNEQFF. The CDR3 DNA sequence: TGTGCCAGCAGCATACAAACTCGCTACAATGAGCAGTTCTTC.

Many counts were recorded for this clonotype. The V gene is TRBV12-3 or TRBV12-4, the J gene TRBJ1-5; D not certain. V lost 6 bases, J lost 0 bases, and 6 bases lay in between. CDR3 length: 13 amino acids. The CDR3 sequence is CASSPISNQPQHF. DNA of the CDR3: TGTGCCAGCAGCCCCATTAGCAATCAGCCCCAGCATTTT.

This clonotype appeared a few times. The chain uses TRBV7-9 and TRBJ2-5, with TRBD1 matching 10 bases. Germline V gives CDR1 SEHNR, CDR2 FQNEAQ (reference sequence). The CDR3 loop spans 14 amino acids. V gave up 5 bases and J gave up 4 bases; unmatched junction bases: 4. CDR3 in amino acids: CASSPRDRGETQYF. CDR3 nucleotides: TGTGCCAGCAGCCCAAGGGACAGGGGAGAGACCCAGTACTTC. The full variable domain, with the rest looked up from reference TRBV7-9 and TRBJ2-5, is DTGVSQNPRHKITKRGQNVTFRCDPISEHNRLYWYRQTLGQGPEFLTYFQNEAQLEKSRLLSDRFSAERPKGSFSTLEIQRTEQGDSAMYLCASSPRDRGETQYFGPGTRLLVL.

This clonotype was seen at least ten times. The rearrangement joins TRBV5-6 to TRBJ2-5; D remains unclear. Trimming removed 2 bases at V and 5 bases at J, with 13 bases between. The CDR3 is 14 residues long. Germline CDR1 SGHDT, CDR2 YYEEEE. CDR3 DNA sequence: TGTGCCAGCAGCTTAGGTGGCCTTCAGGAGACCCAGTACTTC. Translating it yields CASSLGGLQETQYF.

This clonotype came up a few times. The CDR3 loop is CASSHSGEETQYF. In DNA, the CDR3 is TGCGCCAGCAGCCACTCGGGAGAAGAGACCCAGTACTTC. V gene TRBV4-1 combines with J gene TRBJ2-5; D possibly corresponds to TRBD2 (6 bases). The CDR3 is made up of 13 amino acids. Trimming left V 3 bases short and J 3 bases short, with 8 bases between. In germline, CDR1 is MGHRA, CDR2 YSYEKL.

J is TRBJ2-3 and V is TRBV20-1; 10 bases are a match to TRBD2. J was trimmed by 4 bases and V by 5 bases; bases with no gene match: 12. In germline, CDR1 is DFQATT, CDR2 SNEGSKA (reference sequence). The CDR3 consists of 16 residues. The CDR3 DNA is TGCAGTGCTCATTTACCGGCTAGCGGGAGAGCAGATACGCAGTATTTT. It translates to CSAHLPASGRADTQYF.

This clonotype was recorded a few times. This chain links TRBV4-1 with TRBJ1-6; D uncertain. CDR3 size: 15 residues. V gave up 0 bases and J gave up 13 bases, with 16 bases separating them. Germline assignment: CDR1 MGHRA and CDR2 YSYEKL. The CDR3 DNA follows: TGCGCCAGCAGCCAAGAACCTCCCGGTGGGGATCCCCTCCACTTT. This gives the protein CASSQEPPGGDPLHF.

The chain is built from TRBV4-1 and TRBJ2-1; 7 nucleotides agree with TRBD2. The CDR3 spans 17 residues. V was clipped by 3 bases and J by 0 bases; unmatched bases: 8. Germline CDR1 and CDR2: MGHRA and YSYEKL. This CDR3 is CASSQGSGGSSYNEQFF. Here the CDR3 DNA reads TGCGCCAGCAGCCAGGGGAGTGGCGGGAGCTCCTACAATGAGCAGTTCTTC.

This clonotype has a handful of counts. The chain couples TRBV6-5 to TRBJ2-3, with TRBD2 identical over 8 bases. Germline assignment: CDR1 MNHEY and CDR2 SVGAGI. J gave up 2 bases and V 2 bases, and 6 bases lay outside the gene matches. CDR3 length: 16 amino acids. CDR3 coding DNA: TGTGCCAGCAGTTACCCCAGCGGGAGCGCCACAGATACGCAGTATTTT. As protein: CASSYPSGSATDTQYF.

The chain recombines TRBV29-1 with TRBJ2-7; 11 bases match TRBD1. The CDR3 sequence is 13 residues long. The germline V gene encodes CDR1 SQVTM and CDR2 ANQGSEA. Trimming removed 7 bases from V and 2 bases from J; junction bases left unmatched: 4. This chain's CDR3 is CSAGQGATYEQYF. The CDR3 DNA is TGCAGCGCTGGACAGGGGGCTACCTACGAGCAGTACTTC.

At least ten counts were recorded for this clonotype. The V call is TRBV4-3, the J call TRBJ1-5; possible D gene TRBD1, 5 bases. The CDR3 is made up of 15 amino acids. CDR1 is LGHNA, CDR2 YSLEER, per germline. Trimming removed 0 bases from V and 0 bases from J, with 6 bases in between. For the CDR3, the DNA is TGCGCCAGCAGCCAAGACAGGGATAGCAATCAGCCCCAGCATTTT. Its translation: CASSQDRDSNQPQHF.

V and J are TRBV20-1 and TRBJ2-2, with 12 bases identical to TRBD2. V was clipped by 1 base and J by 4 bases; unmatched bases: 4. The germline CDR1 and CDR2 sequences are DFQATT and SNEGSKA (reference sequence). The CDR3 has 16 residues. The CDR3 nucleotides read TGCAGTGCTAGAGCTTGGACTAGCGGGATCACCGGGGAGCTGTTTTTT. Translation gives CSARAWTSGITGELFF.

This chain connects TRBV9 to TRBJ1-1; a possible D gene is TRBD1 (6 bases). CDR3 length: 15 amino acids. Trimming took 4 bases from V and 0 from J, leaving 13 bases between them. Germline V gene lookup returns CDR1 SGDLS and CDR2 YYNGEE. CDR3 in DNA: TGTGCCAGCAGCACCGGGGGGGCATTGAACACTGAAGCTTTCTTT. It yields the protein CASSTGGALNTEAFF.

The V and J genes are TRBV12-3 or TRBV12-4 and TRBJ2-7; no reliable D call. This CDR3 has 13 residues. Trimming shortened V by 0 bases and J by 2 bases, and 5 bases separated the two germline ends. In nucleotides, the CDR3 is TGTGCCAGCAGTTTAGCGGACCCCTACGAGCAGTACTTC. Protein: CASSLADPYEQYF.

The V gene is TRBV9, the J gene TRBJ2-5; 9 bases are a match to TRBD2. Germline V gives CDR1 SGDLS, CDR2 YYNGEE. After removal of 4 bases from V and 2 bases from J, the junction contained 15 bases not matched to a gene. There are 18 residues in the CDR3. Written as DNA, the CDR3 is TGTGCCAGCAGCACCAACCCACGACTAGCGGCAAGGCAAGAGACCCAGTACTTC. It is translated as CASSTNPRLAARQETQYF. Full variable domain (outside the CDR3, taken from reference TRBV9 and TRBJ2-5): DSGVTQTPKHLITATGQRVTLRCSPRSGDLSVYWYQQSLDQGLQFLIQYYNGEERAKGNILERFSAQQFPDLHSELNLSSLELGDSALYFCASSTNPRLAARQETQYFGPGTRLLVL.

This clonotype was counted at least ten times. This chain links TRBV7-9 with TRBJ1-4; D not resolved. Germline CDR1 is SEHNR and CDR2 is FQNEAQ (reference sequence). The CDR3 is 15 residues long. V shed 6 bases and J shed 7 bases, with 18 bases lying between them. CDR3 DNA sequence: TGTGCCAGCAGACCCTCTTCATCGGGGATTGAAAAACTGTTTTTT. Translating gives CASRPSSSGIEKLFF. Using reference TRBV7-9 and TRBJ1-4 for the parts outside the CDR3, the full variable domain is DTGVSQNPRHKITKRGQNVTFRCDPISEHNRLYWYRQTLGQGPEFLTYFQNEAQLEKSRLLSDRFSAERPKGSFSTLEIQRTEQGDSAMYLCASRPSSSGIEKLFFGSGTQLSVL.

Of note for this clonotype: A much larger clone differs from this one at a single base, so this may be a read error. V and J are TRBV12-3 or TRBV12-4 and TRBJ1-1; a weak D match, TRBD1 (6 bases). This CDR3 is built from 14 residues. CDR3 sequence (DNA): TGTGCCGGCAGAAAACAAGGGGGGTTGACTGAAGCTTTCTTT. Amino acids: CAGRKQGGLTEAFF.

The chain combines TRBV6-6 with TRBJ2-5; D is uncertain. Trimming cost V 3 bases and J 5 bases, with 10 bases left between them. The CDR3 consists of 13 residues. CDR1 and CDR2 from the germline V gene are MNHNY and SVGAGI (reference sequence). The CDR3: CASSYIWFETQYF. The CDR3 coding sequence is TGTGCCAGCAGTTATATCTGGTTTGAGACCCAGTACTTC.

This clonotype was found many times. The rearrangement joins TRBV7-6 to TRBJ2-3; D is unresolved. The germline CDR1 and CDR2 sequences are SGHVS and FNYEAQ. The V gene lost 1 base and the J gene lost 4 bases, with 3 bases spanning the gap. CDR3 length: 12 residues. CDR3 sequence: CASSLEADTQYF. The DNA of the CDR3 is TGTGCCAGCAGCTTAGAGGCAGATACGCAGTATTTT.

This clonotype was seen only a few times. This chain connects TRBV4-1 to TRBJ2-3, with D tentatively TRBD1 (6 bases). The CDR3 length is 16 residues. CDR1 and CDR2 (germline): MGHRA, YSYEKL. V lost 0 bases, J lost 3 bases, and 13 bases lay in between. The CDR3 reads CASSQESGEQTDTQYF. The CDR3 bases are TGCGCCAGCAGCCAAGAGTCAGGGGAGCAGACAGATACGCAGTATTTT.